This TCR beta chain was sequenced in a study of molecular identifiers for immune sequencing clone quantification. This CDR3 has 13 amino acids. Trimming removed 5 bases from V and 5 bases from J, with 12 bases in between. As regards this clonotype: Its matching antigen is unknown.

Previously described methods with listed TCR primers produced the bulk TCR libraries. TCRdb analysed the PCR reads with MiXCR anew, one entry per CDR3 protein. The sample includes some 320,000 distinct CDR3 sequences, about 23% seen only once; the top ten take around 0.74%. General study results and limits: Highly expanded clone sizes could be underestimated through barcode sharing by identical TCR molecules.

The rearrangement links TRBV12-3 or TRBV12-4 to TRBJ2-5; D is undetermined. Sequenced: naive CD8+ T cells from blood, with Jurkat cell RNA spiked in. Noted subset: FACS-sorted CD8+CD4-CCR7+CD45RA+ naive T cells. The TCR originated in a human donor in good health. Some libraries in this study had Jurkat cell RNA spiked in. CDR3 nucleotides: TGTGCCAGCAGTCACCTTGCCTCGGAGACCCAGTACTTC. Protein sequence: CASSHLASETQYF.